This T cell receptor beta chain comes out of a study of identical twins. Broader study findings: Not following the same donors, the study drew its conclusions from cross-sectional statistical analysis.

With regard to this clonotype: Its antigen is not identified.

MiXCR, applied by TCRdb to the 5' RACE reads, yields one record per CDR3 protein. This sample has around 1.7 million distinct CDR3 sequences; 25% to 35% occur once, and the top ten carry about 0.27%. Per germline, CDR1 MNHNS and CDR2 SASEGT. The CDR3 has 18 residues. The V end was cut by 6 bases, the J end by 0 bases, with 21 bases between. The sample taken for sequencing was cord blood. The chain recombines TRBV6-1 with TRBJ1-5, with TRBD1 as a possible D gene (6 bases). The source is a newborn girl in good health. The CDR3 region has the DNA TGTGCCAGCAGCCGCCAGGGGAGAGGAGGGTATAGCAATCAGCCCCAGCATTTT. Translation gives CASSRQGRGGYSNQPQHF.